Below, 15 T cell receptor beta chains from the same sample are listed, as sequenced in a study of vaccination effects on CD4 cells after COVID-19. The ViraFEST assay expanded antigen-specific CD4+ T cells with viral peptide pools before sequencing. Between days 9 and 11 of culture, CD4+ T cells were separated out. Vaccine recipients had no previous SARS-CoV-2 infection; their nucleocapsid antibodies were negative. This table comes from immunoSEQ multiplex PCR, and its TCRdb copy is limited to in-frame clones, with some not included. The sample includes about 25,000 clones, more than 70% of them seen just once. No antigens are known for them. The source was CD4+ T cells from PBMCs cultured with HCoV-NL63 spike peptides, collected before COVID-19 vaccination. These receptors originate from a human donor who received a COVID-19 vaccine.

The CDR3 loop reads CASSLGTSGYNEQFF. The CDR3 nucleotides read TGTGCCAGCAGCTTAGGGACTAGCGGCTACAATGAGCAGTTCTTC. This sequence joins TRBV11-2 and TRBJ2-1; 10 bases agree with TRBD2. V gave up 1 base and J gave up 3 bases; unmatched junction bases: 0. Germline V lookup: CDR1 SGHAT, CDR2 FQNNGV. CDR3 length: 15 residues.

The V call is TRBV5-1, the J call TRBJ1-1; 9 positions agree with TRBD1. The CDR3 is 16 amino acids. Looked up from germline, CDR1 is SGHRS and CDR2 is YFSETQ. The ends lost 3 bases at V and 7 bases at J; junction bases unmatched: 13. The CDR3 protein is CASSWGRTGGEGEAFF. The CDR3, as DNA: TGCGCCAGCAGCTGGGGGCGTACAGGGGGCGAAGGTGAAGCTTTCTTT. Full variable domain (rest looked up from reference TRBV5-1 and TRBJ1-1): KAGVTQTPRYLIKTRGQQVTLSCSPISGHRSVSWYQQTPGQGLQFLFEYFSETQRNKGNFPGRFSGRQFSNSRSEMNVSTLELGDSALYLCASSWGRTGGEGEAFFGQGTRLTVV.

V usage is TRBV4-1 and J usage is TRBJ2-3; the D gene is possibly TRBD2 (6 bases). CDR1 is MGHRA, CDR2 YSYEKL, per germline. CDR3 length equals 15 residues. The ends were cut back, 3 bases at V and 4 bases at J, with 14 bases in the middle. CDR3 residues: CASSHGLAIADTQYF. The CDR3 DNA reads as TGCGCCAGCAGCCATGGGCTAGCGATCGCAGATACGCAGTATTTT.

The rearrangement uses TRBV30 and TRBJ2-7, with TRBD2 identical over 10 bases. CDR1 and CDR2 from the germline V gene are GTSNPN and SVGIG (reference sequence). The CDR3 covers 12 residues. J was trimmed by 5 bases and V by 8 bases; bases with no gene match: 6. The CDR3 coding sequence is TGTGCCCCTAGACTAGCGGGTGACGAGCAGTACTTC. This gives the protein CAPRLAGDEQYF.

The chain is built from TRBV4-1 and TRBJ2-5; 11 bases are a match to TRBD2. The germline CDR1 and CDR2 sequences are MGHRA and YSYEKL. CDR3 length equals 19 residues. The V gene end was trimmed by 0 bases and the J gene end by 0 bases; junction bases not matched to a gene: 9. The CDR3 is CASSQEFTSGGSYQETQYF. In DNA form, the CDR3 reads TGCGCCAGCAGCCAAGAATTTACTAGCGGGGGCTCGTACCAAGAGACCCAGTACTTC.

The chain has TRBV3-1 (or the pseudogene TRBV3-2) and TRBJ1-2; no reliable D call. The CDR3 has 13 amino acids. The V and J ends lost 1 base and 2 bases respectively, with 5 bases between them. Germline CDR1 and CDR2: LGHDT and YNNKEL (reference sequence). The DNA of the CDR3 is TGTGCCAGCAGCCAAGTACAAAACTATGGCTACACCTTC. It yields the protein CASSQVQNYGYTF.

The rearrangement uses TRBV15 and TRBJ2-5, with TRBD2 matching over 8 bases. V lost 3 bases and J lost 5; bases outside the gene matches: 17. CDR3 length equals 18 residues. The V gene's germline CDR1 is LNHNV and CDR2 YYDKDF (reference sequence). CDR3 bases: TGTGCCACCAGCAGGGGCAGTATTTGGCGGGAGGAACGGGAGACCCAGTACTTC. Its protein is CATSRGSIWREERETQYF.

J is TRBJ1-5 and V is TRBV5-4; D is possibly TRBD1 (6 bases). V was cut by 4 bases and J by 6 bases, with 17 bases left in between. The CDR3 totals 15 residues. Germline values: CDR1 SGHNT, CDR2 YYREEE (reference sequence). CDR3 nucleotides: TGTGCCAGCAGCCCGGATCCAGGGGCGTTTCAGCCCCAGCATTTT. It specifies CASSPDPGAFQPQHF.

The V gene is TRBV11-2, the J gene TRBJ1-4, with TRBD1 as a possible D gene (6 bases). Germline values: CDR1 SGHAT, CDR2 FQNNGV. The CDR3 runs to 18 residues. V dropped 5 bases and J dropped 2 bases, with 21 bases sitting between them. The DNA for the CDR3 is TGTGCCAGCAGCCTAAGACAGGTTTTGCGGACGACTAATGAAAAACTGTTTTTT. This codes for CASSLRQVLRTTNEKLFF.

The chain recombines TRBV27 with TRBJ1-6, with D perhaps TRBD1 (5 bases). The germline V gene has CDR1 MNHEY and CDR2 SMNVEV (reference sequence). The length of the CDR3 is 16 residues. The V gene lost 5 bases and the J gene lost 7 bases, with 18 bases spanning the gap. This CDR3 is CASSPRTQGGNSPLHF. The CDR3 DNA sequence: TGTGCCAGCAGTCCCCGGACTCAGGGAGGGAATTCACCCCTCCACTTT.

The chain uses TRBV12-3 or TRBV12-4 and TRBJ2-2; unclear D gene. The V end lost 3 bases, the J end lost 6 bases, and 8 bases lay between the germline ends. The CDR3 is made up of 13 amino acids. CDR3 in amino acids: CASSFRVAGELFF. The CDR3 bases are TGTGCCAGCAGTTTCCGGGTAGCCGGGGAGCTGTTTTTT.

This clone appeared a few times. V and J are TRBV3-1 (or the pseudogene TRBV3-2) and TRBJ2-1; D not resolved. Germline CDR1 is LGHDT and CDR2 is YNNKEL (reference sequence). The CDR3 is 14 residues long. Trimming removed 3 bases at V and 4 bases at J, with 10 bases between. DNA of the CDR3: TGTGCCAGCAGCCAGGAGTGGTCGTACAATGAGCAGTTCTTC. It translates to CASSQEWSYNEQFF.

The V call is TRBV7-9, the J call TRBJ1-2; possibly TRBD1 for D (5 bases). Trimming left V 8 bases short and J 8 bases short, with 18 bases between. This CDR3 is 13 amino acids long. The V gene's germline CDR1 is SEHNR and CDR2 FQNEAQ (reference sequence). In nucleotides, the CDR3 is TGTGCCAGCGGGCGGGCAGGGACGGAAGGCTACACCTTC. This codes for CASGRAGTEGYTF.

The gene calls are TRBV5-1 and TRBJ2-1; TRBD2 matches 13 bases. Looked up from germline, CDR1 is SGHRS and CDR2 is YFSETQ. This CDR3 contains 15 residues. V gave up 2 bases and J gave up 9 bases; unmatched junction bases: 5. The chain's CDR3 is CASSLLAGGPAEQFF. In nucleotides, the CDR3 is TGCGCCAGCAGCTTACTAGCGGGAGGGCCGGCTGAGCAGTTCTTC.

A few counts support this clone. The chain links TRBV5-6 to TRBJ1-2; D is unresolved. Per germline, CDR1 SGHDT and CDR2 YYEEEE. This CDR3 is built from 12 residues. Trimming cost V 8 bases and J 8 bases, with 16 bases left between them. This CDR3 is CASTEDGQGYTF. The CDR3 DNA follows: TGTGCCAGTACAGAAGATGGGCAGGGCTACACCTTC.